This T cell receptor beta chain was captured in a study of blood T cell repertoires in COVID-19. The repertoire was sequenced with immunoSEQ multiplex PCR; TCRdb's copy has only in-frame clones and lacks some. The sample contains 100,000 to 150,000 clones, around 88% of which appear only once. Trimming cost V 3 bases and J 1 base, with 9 bases left between them. The CDR3 has 14 residues. Germline values: CDR1 KGHSH, CDR2 LQKENI. The TCR was taken from a man in his fifties with acute or convalescent COVID-19. The sample consisted of peripheral blood. This chain joins TRBV18 and TRBJ1-1, with TRBD1 as a possible D gene (5 bases). This CDR3 is CASSPGGTNTEAFF. As DNA, the CDR3 is TGTGCCAGCTCACCCGGGGGGACGAACACTGAAGCTTTCTTT.